This T cell receptor (beta chain) was sequenced for a study of long-term antiretroviral therapy in people with HIV. The CDR3 is 14 residues long. The germline gives CDR1 SGHRS, CDR2 YFSETQ. Trimming took off 7 bases at V and 6 bases at J, with 18 bases between the two ends. This was the immunoSEQ v3.0 assay at survey level. The assay was immunoSEQ multiplex PCR, and TCRdb's table has in-frame clones only and misses some. The sample has over 30,000 clones; around 97% are singletons. The TCR comes from a man in his thirties or forties with HIV. The material sequenced was unsorted PBMCs, taken 6.9 years after starting antiretroviral therapy. The gene calls are TRBV5-1 and TRBJ2-3; possible D gene TRBD2, 7 bases. In nucleotides, the CDR3 is TGCGCCAGCGCCCCGGGGGGCGAGTTGGATACGCAGTATTTT. Translation gives CASAPGGELDTQYF.